This TCR beta chain derives from a study of blood T cell repertoires in COVID-19. Study information: Acute and convalescent COVID-19 specimens originated in the United States, Italy and Spain. From T cells, B-cell-depleted T cells, or PBMCs came the material, which was cDNA or gDNA.

Individuals drawn from about 26 US areas were roughly 18 to 100 years old. Assignment of participants to cohorts was predicated upon participant-reported clinical history. Using immunoSEQ multiplex PCR, the repertoire was profiled, and TCRdb retains in-frame clones only, with some absent. The profile covers 350,000 to 500,000 clones, with nearly 90% appearing a single time and about 1.5% taken by the ten largest. V gave up 7 bases and J gave up 7 bases; unmatched junction bases: 8. Germline V lookup: CDR1 SGHVS, CDR2 FQNEAQ. The CDR3 is 14 amino acids. The chain combines TRBV7-8 with TRBJ1-5; the match to TRBD1 covers 9 bases. The sequenced material came from PBMCs or T cells enriched from blood (not recorded which). The clonotype comes from a woman aged 18-29 years who had been exposed to COVID-19. CDR3 loop: CASTTGGLKQPQHF. CDR3 sequence (DNA): TGTGCCAGCACCACAGGGGGCCTTAAGCAGCCCCAGCATTTT. The full variable domain, in which reference TRBV7-8 and TRBJ1-5 provide the parts outside the CDR3, is GAGVSQSPRYKVAKRGQDVALRCDPISGHVSLFWYQQALGQGPEFLTYFQNEAQLDKSGLPSDRFFAERPEGSVSTLKIQRTQQEDSAVYLCASTTGGLKQPQHFGDGTRLSIL.